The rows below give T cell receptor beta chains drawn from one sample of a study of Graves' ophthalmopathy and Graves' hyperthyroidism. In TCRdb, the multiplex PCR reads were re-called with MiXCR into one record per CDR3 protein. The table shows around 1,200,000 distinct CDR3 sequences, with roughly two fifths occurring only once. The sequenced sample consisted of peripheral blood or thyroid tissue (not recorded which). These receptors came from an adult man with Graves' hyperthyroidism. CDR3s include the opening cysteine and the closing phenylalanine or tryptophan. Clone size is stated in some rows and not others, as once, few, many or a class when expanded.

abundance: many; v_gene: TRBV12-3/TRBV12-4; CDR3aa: CASSQQWGNYEQYF
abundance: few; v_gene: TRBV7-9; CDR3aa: CASSLTDRNNEQFF
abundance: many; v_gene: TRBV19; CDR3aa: CASKRTAKNSPLHF
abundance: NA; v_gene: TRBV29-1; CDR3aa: CSLVPGENTEAFF
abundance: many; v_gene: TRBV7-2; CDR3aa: CASSLVLGAGANSPLHF
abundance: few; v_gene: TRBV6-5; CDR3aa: CASSYDHRLTGELFF
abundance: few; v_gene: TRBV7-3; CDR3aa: CASSLRKGGSPLHF
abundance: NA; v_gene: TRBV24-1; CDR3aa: CATRGISTDTQYF
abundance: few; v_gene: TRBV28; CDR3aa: CASNPTGEDYEQYF
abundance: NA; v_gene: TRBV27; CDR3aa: CASSRTYNYGYTF
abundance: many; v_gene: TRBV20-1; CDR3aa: CSARSPGQGEWSPLHF
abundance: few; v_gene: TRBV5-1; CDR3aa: CASSQSTPQHF
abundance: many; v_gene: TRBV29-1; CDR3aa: CSVAAGEFGETQYF
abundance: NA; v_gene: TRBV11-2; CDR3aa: CASSPLGSGEETQYF
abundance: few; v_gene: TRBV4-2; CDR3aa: CASSLPISGANVLTF
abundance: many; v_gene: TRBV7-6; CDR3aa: CASSLSAYTGELFF
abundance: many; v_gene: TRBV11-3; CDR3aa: CASTIARGSSYEQYF
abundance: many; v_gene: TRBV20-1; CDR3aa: CSAYETGVFTEAFF
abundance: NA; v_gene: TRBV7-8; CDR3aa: CASRIDRVKQPQHF
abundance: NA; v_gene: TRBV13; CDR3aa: CASSPRGVRETQYF
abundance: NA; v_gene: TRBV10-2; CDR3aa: CASKGSGDTIYF
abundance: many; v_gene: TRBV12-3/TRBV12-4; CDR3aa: CASSFAENTEAFF
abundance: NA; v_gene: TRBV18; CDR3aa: CASSPRDREGEKLFF